The 19 T cell receptor beta chains presented below share a single source sample, sequenced in a study of control samples from healthy donors and cancer patients (dated by TCRdb to about 2020). Library preparation used the immunoSEQ multiplex PCR assay. TCRdb obtained this table from immuneACCESS and retained in-frame rearrangements with V and J assigned. These tables miss some clones; where compared with another copy, unresolved V genes account for less than half of the shortfall, and the remainder is unexplained. This sample gives about 100,000 clones in total; around four fifths of them show up just once. The biggest ten clones account for approximately 19% of the sample. Input material: blood. The receptor source for this set is a man aged 30 to 45 in good health.

This clone showed up just a few times. The rearrangement uses TRBV2 and TRBJ1-1; 8 bases are shared with TRBD1. V shed 3 bases and J 1 base; nucleotides not matched to a gene: 7. Germline V lookup: CDR1 SNHLY, CDR2 FYNNEI. The CDR3 spans 16 residues. This chain's CDR3 is CASSDQGAGTNTEAFF. The CDR3 DNA follows: TGTGCCAGCAGTGACCAGGGGGCTGGTACGAACACTGAAGCTTTCTTT.

The chain employs TRBV9 and TRBJ1-1; perhaps TRBD1 as D (6 bases). The CDR3 totals 17 residues. The V gene lost 4 bases and the J gene lost 2 bases, with 21 bases spanning the gap. From germline, CDR1 is SGDLS and CDR2 YYNGEE. This CDR3 is CASSPLRLTGTNTEAFF. In nucleotides, the CDR3 is TGTGCCAGCAGCCCGTTGCGGTTGACTGGGACAAACACTGAAGCTTTCTTT. The full variable domain, completed using reference TRBV9 and TRBJ1-1, is DSGVTQTPKHLITATGQRVTLRCSPRSGDLSVYWYQQSLDQGLQFLIQYYNGEERAKGNILERFSAQQFPDLHSELNLSSLELGDSALYFCASSPLRLTGTNTEAFFGQGTRLTVV.

The genes are TRBV4-1 and TRBJ2-1; no clear D. Germline V CDR1 and CDR2: MGHRA, YSYEKL. V dropped 0 bases and J dropped 4 bases, with 10 bases sitting between them. The CDR3 loop spans 15 amino acids. CDR3 region: CASSQEVASYNEQFF. For the CDR3, the DNA is TGCGCCAGCAGCCAAGAGGTAGCTAGTTACAATGAGCAGTTCTTC.

The CDR3 nucleotides are TGTGCCAGCAGCGTTCCAGGAGGCTCCTATAATTCACCCCTCCACTTT. Translation: CASSVPGGSYNSPLHF. The genes are TRBV27 and TRBJ1-6; D gene uncertain. Trimming cost V 6 bases and J 0 bases, with 12 bases left between them. Per germline, CDR1 MNHEY and CDR2 SMNVEV (reference sequence). The CDR3 has 16 residues.

CDR3 residues: CASSQEWGRSTDTQYF. The CDR3 DNA reads as TGTGCCAGCAGCCAAGAGTGGGGGCGGTCCACAGATACGCAGTATTTT. The V call is TRBV3-1 (or the pseudogene TRBV3-2), the J call TRBJ2-3; TRBD1 might be the D (6 bases). The V and J ends lost 0 bases and 2 bases respectively, with 12 bases between them. Germline values: CDR1 LGHDT, CDR2 YNNKEL (reference sequence). CDR3 size: 16 residues.

J is TRBJ1-2 and V is TRBV3-1 (or the pseudogene TRBV3-2); D remains unclear. Germline V gene sequence: CDR1 LGHDT, CDR2 YNNKEL (reference sequence). The length of the CDR3 is 11 residues. Trimming shortened V by 1 base and J by 5 bases, and 2 bases separated the two germline ends. CDR3 coding DNA: TGTGCCAGCAGCCAAGGTTATGGCTACACCTTC. It is translated as CASSQGYGYTF.

The chain carries TRBV29-1 and TRBJ1-2; TRBD1 might be the D (6 bases). V lost 7 bases, J lost 7 bases, and 16 bases lay in between. The V gene's germline CDR1 is SQVTM and CDR2 ANQGSEA. The CDR3 has 12 amino acids. CDR3 coding DNA: TGCAGCGCCGAACAGGGCATTCTTGGCTACACCTTC. Amino acids: CSAEQGILGYTF.

In its sample, this clone was seen a few times. This rearrangement joins TRBV5-1 to TRBJ1-1, with D tentatively TRBD1 (6 bases). The CDR3 is 13 residues long. Trimming stripped 1 base from V and 5 bases from J, with 9 bases between. Germline CDR1 is SGHRS and CDR2 is YFSETQ. The CDR3 loop reads CASSLLGGTEAFF. CDR3 DNA sequence: TGCGCCAGCAGCTTGTTAGGGGGGACTGAAGCTTTCTTT.

This rearrangement joins TRBV14 to TRBJ2-1; 11 nucleotides agree with TRBD2. With V trimmed by 0 bases and J by 10 bases, 5 bases remained unmatched. Germline V CDR1 and CDR2: SGHDN, FVKESK. This CDR3 has 15 amino acids. CDR3 bases: TGTGCCAGCAGCCAAGATATTAGCGGGGGGGCCGAGCAGTTCTTC. It specifies CASSQDISGGAEQFF.

The chain links TRBV28 to TRBJ2-1; D is ambiguous. In germline, CDR1 is MDHEN, CDR2 SYDVKM. Deletions cut 7 bases from V and 0 bases from J, with 10 bases between. The CDR3 contains 14 residues. CDR3 DNA: TGTGCCAGCACTGAAGCCAGCTCCTACAATGAGCAGTTCTTC. Translating gives CASTEASSYNEQFF.

The chain couples TRBV6-6 to TRBJ1-1; possible D gene TRBD1, 5 bases. V lost 10 bases, J lost 3 bases, and 12 bases lay in between. The germline gives CDR1 MNHNY, CDR2 SVGAGI (reference sequence). The CDR3 runs 12 residues. As DNA, the CDR3 is TGTGCCACCAGGGCCGGATACACTGAAGCTTTCTTT. This sequence encodes CATRAGYTEAFF.

The count of this clone is one. The chain uses TRBV5-1 and TRBJ2-1, with D perhaps matching TRBD1 or TRBD2 (5 bases each). The V end lost 3 bases, the J end lost 0 bases, and 13 bases lay between the germline ends. The CDR3 consists of 16 residues. The germline gives CDR1 SGHRS, CDR2 YFSETQ. The CDR3 sequence is CASSSGAGSSYNEQFF. The DNA for the CDR3 is TGCGCCAGCAGCTCTGGGGCAGGGAGCTCCTACAATGAGCAGTTCTTC. The full variable domain, rest sourced from reference TRBV5-1 and TRBJ2-1, is KAGVTQTPRYLIKTRGQQVTLSCSPISGHRSVSWYQQTPGQGLQFLFEYFSETQRNKGNFPGRFSGRQFSNSRSEMNVSTLELGDSALYLCASSSGAGSSYNEQFFGPGTRLTVL.

This clone is a singleton in its sample. The V call is TRBV27, the J call TRBJ2-1; D is unclear. V was clipped by 3 bases and J by 0 bases, with 12 bases between them. Germline assignment: CDR1 MNHEY and CDR2 SMNVEV (reference sequence). This CDR3 has 16 residues. CDR3 sequence reads: CASSFRPQSSYNEQFF. In DNA form, the CDR3 reads TGTGCCAGCAGTTTTCGGCCACAGAGCTCCTACAATGAGCAGTTCTTC.

The chain couples TRBV7-9 to TRBJ2-7, with 8 bases lining up with TRBD2. This CDR3 is 13 amino acids long. The V gene end was trimmed by 3 bases and the J gene end by 2 bases; junction bases not matched to a gene: 0. The germline CDR1 and CDR2 sequences are SEHNR and FQNEAQ (reference sequence). CDR3 sequence: CASSLTSAYEQYF. In DNA form, the CDR3 reads TGTGCCAGCAGCTTGACTAGCGCCTACGAGCAGTACTTC.

This clone appeared once. V gene TRBV4-1 combines with J gene TRBJ1-3; D is unclear. Germline CDR1 reads MGHRA; CDR2 reads YSYEKL. The CDR3 is made up of 15 amino acids. Trimming took 5 bases from V and 1 from J, leaving 12 bases between them. Here the CDR3 reads CASSGQYLSGNTIYF. CDR3 bases: TGCGCCAGCAGCGGTCAGTATTTATCTGGAAACACCATATATTTT.

This sequence joins TRBV24-1 and TRBJ1-2, with D unresolved. With 4 bases removed from V and 3 bases from J, the gap between germline ends came to 8 bases. The germline CDR1 and CDR2 sequences are KGHDR and SFDVKD. The CDR3 runs to 13 residues. The CDR3 DNA follows: TGTGCCACCAGTGACGTCGGGGACTATGGCTACACCTTC. It is translated as CATSDVGDYGYTF.

The chain has TRBV4-2 and TRBJ2-1; D is unclear. This CDR3 is 16 amino acids long. The V end lost 5 bases, the J end lost 6 bases, and 20 bases lay between the germline ends. Germline CDR1 reads LGHNA; CDR2 reads YNFKEQ. The CDR3 region has the DNA TGTGCCAGCAGCGATAAGCGCCCTTCCCCCCCCAATGAGCAGTTCTTC. Its protein is CASSDKRPSPPNEQFF.

The CDR3 sequence: CASSPQGLAGGDTQYF. The CDR3 bases are TGTGCCAGCAGCCCGCAGGGACTAGCGGGGGGAGATACGCAGTATTTT. The chain employs TRBV7-3 and TRBJ2-3; TRBD2 matches at 15 bases. This CDR3 region has 16 residues. CDR1 is SGHTA and CDR2 is FQGTGA in the germline V gene. The J segment lost 5 bases and the V segment lost 5 bases, leaving 5 bases of the junction unmatched.

The chain carries TRBV7-3 and TRBJ2-1, with D maybe TRBD1 (5 bases). CDR1 and CDR2 (germline): SGHTA, FQGTGA. CDR3 length: 15 residues. The V end was cut by 3 bases, the J end by 0 bases, with 9 bases between. CDR3 DNA sequence: TGTGCCAGCAGCTTTGTAGGGGCCTCCTACAATGAGCAGTTCTTC. Protein product: CASSFVGASYNEQFF. Full variable domain (missing parts from reference TRBV7-3 and TRBJ2-1): GAGVSQTPSNKVTEKGKYVELRCDPISGHTALYWYRQSLGQGPEFLIYFQGTGAADDSGLPNDRFFAVRPEGSVSTLKIQRTERGDSAVYLCASSFVGASYNEQFFGPGTRLTVL.